The T cell receptor beta chain under discussion was sequenced for a study of T cells in Graves' hyperthyroidism and ophthalmopathy. Study information: Peripheral blood was taken when the disease was first diagnosed, before any treatment began.

In this sample, this clonotype turned up a few times. The antigen is unknown. Study-level results: Ophthalmopathy was told apart from stable hyperthyroidism by a 13 V-J model.

Authors of the study amplified TCR beta CDR3 regions from RNA transcripts. With the HTBI primer set, the TCR CDR3 went through a first round of RT-PCR. MiXCR, run by TCRdb on the multiplex PCR reads, gives a single entry per CDR3 protein. The sample contains a few hundred thousand distinct CDR3 sequences, about 20% of which appear only once. This CDR3 is 15 amino acids long. Germline assignment: CDR1 KGHSH and CDR2 LQKENI. V lost 3 bases and J lost 0; bases outside the gene matches: 3. The sequence was collected from a man between 18 and 29 years old with Graves' hyperthyroidism. The sample was blood. J is TRBJ1-2 and V is TRBV18; 8 positions match TRBD1. The CDR3 reads CASSPGQASNYGYTF. In DNA form, the CDR3 reads TGTGCCAGCTCACCGGGACAGGCCTCTAACTATGGCTACACCTTC.